This record looks at one TCR beta chain sequence and its context. The antigen is unknown. This sample was included in a study of graft-versus-host responses after intestinal transplantation. At the level of the study: The recipients all started with anti-thymocyte globulin induction and then took tacrolimus and steroids for 3 to 4 years.

Whole-study results and caveats: Some patients had graft-donor T cell macrochimerism, and their allografts showed high graft-versus-host to host-versus-graft clonal ratios.

The germline gives CDR1 MDHEN, CDR2 SYDVKM. Deletions cut 8 bases from V and 6 bases from J, with 11 bases between. The CDR3 loop spans 12 amino acids. This table comes from immunoSEQ multiplex PCR, and its TCRdb copy is limited to in-frame clones, with some not included. The sample contains 85,000 to 100,000 clones, approximately 89% of which appear only once. The sequences come from unstimulated CD4+ T cells sorted from spleen or lymph node cells, collected before transplant. The rearrangement links TRBV28 to TRBJ1-5; D gene unclear. The clonotype comes from a human donor who was the organ donor for an intestinal transplant. The CDR3 DNA reads as TGTGCCAGCCAGGTAGGAAGTCAGCCCCAGCATTTT. Residues: CASQVGSQPQHF.